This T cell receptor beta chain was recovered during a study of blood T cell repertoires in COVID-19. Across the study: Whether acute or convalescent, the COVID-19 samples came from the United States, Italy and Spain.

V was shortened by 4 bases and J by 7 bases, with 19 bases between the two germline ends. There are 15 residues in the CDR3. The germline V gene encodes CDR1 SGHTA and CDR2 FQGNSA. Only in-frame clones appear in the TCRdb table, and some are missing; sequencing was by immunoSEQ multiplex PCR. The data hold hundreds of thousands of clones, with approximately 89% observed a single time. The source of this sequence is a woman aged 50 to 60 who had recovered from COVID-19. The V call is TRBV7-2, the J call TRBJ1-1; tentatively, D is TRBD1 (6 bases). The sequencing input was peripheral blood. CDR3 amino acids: CASSSRGMGDGEAFF. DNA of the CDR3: TGTGCCAGCAGCTCGAGGGGGATGGGGGACGGTGAAGCTTTCTTT. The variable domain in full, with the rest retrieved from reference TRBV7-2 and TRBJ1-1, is GAGVSQSPSNKVTEKGKDVELRCDPISGHTALYWYRQSLGQGLEFLIYFQGNSAPDKSGLPSDRFSAERTGGSVSTLTIQRTQQEDSAVYLCASSSRGMGDGEAFFGQGTRLTVV.